Presented here are 11 T cell receptor beta chains from one specimen sequenced in a study of blood T cell repertoires in COVID-19. The method was immunoSEQ multiplex PCR; TCRdb's version includes in-frame clones alone and lacks a portion of them. In the table there are 310,000 or so clones, around 89% of which are singletons. The specimen was peripheral blood. These receptors all come from a woman between 50 and 59 years old with active or convalescent COVID-19.

The V gene is TRBV12-5, the J gene TRBJ1-4; D not resolved. The ends were cut back, 3 bases at V and 8 bases at J, with 13 bases in the middle. Germline V gene sequence: CDR1 LGHNT, CDR2 FRNRAP. CDR3 length: 14 amino acids. This CDR3 is CASGFGDPGEKLFF. DNA for the CDR3: TGTGCTAGTGGTTTCGGAGATCCGGGAGAAAAACTGTTTTTT.

The V gene is TRBV28, the J gene TRBJ2-7, with D perhaps TRBD2 (5 bases). Germline V gene sequence: CDR1 MDHEN, CDR2 SYDVKM. V was pared by 10 bases and J by 5 bases, with 21 bases between. This CDR3 is 14 amino acids long. CDR3: CATRYPRDPHEQYF. CDR3 nucleotide sequence: TGTGCCACCCGGTATCCTCGGGATCCACACGAGCAGTACTTC.

V is TRBV4-1 and J is TRBJ1-2; TRBD1 is a possible D gene (5 bases). The length of the CDR3 is 14 residues. Trimming pared 0 bases from V and 4 bases from J, leaving 9 bases between. Germline assignment: CDR1 MGHRA and CDR2 YSYEKL. CDR3 sequence: CASSQDFRAYGYTF. The CDR3 nucleotides are TGCGCCAGCAGCCAAGATTTCAGGGCCTATGGCTACACCTTC.

This chain uses TRBV4-3 with TRBJ2-5; a possible D gene is TRBD2 (5 bases). This CDR3 comprises 16 residues. The germline V gene has CDR1 LGHNA and CDR2 YSLEER. The V end was cut by 1 base, the J end by 5 bases, with 17 bases between. The DNA for the CDR3 is TGCGCCAGCAGCCAAGCCCCCGCCGGGGTGGCGGAGACCCAGTACTTC. It encodes CASSQAPAGVAETQYF.

V is TRBV28 and J is TRBJ2-7; weak D call: TRBD1 (5 bases). Germline V gene lookup returns CDR1 MDHEN and CDR2 SYDVKM. Trimming removed 2 bases from V and 6 bases from J, with 11 bases in between. The length of the CDR3 is 13 residues. In DNA, the CDR3 is TGTGCCAGCAGTTTACTAGGGGCAAGCGAGCAGTACTTC. Its translation is CASSLLGASEQYF.

This sequence joins TRBV18 and TRBJ2-7, with D possibly being TRBD1 (5 bases). Germline V gene lookup returns CDR1 KGHSH and CDR2 LQKENI. CDR3 length: 13 residues. The V end was cut by 3 bases, the J end by 2 bases, with 8 bases between. CDR3 nucleotide sequence: TGTGCCAGCTCACCTTCAGGGACCTACGAGCAGTACTTC. This translates into CASSPSGTYEQYF.

The chain couples TRBV27 to TRBJ2-3; 10 bases map to TRBD2. V was pared by 6 bases and J by 0 bases, with 0 bases of the junction left unmatched. The germline V gene encodes CDR1 MNHEY and CDR2 SMNVEV (reference sequence). This CDR3 spans 14 amino acids. The CDR3 here is CASRGLASTDTQYF. Here the CDR3 DNA reads TGTGCCAGCAGGGGACTAGCGAGCACAGATACGCAGTATTTT.

The chain recombines TRBV15 with TRBJ2-5, with 9 bases lining up with TRBD2. The CDR3 runs 15 residues. Germline loops: CDR1 LNHNV, CDR2 YYDKDF (reference sequence). Trimming cost V 6 bases and J 5 bases; bases outside gene matches: 10. Written as DNA, the CDR3 is TGTGCCACCAGACCTACCGGGACTAGCTTGGAGACCCAGTACTTC. It specifies CATRPTGTSLETQYF.

The gene calls are TRBV6-1 and TRBJ1-1; D call uncertain. CDR1 is MNHNS, CDR2 SASEGT, per germline. The CDR3 extends over 14 amino acids. Trimming took off 7 bases at V and 0 bases at J, with 12 bases between the two ends. CDR3 coding DNA: TGTGCCAGCACCAAGGAGAGAATGAACACTGAAGCTTTCTTT. Encoded protein: CASTKERMNTEAFF.

The chain joins TRBV29-1 to TRBJ1-4; no reliable D call. V lost 4 bases, J lost 2 bases, and 8 bases lay in between. The germline V gene has CDR1 SQVTM and CDR2 ANQGSEA. There are 13 residues in the CDR3. The CDR3 loop reads CSVGFSTNEKLFF. Written as DNA, the CDR3 is TGCAGCGTTGGTTTCTCGACTAATGAAAAACTGTTTTTT. The full variable domain, its missing parts supplied by reference TRBV29-1 and TRBJ1-4, is SAVISQKPSRDICQRGTSLTIQCQVDSQVTMMFWYRQQPGQSLTLIATANQGSEATYESGFVIDKFPISRPNLTFSTLTVSNMSPEDSSIYLCSVGFSTNEKLFFGSGTQLSVL.

The V and J genes are TRBV9 and TRBJ1-1; the D is unclear. There are 12 residues in the CDR3. V gave up 2 bases and J gave up 0 bases, with 2 bases separating them. The germline V gene encodes CDR1 SGDLS and CDR2 YYNGEE. This chain's CDR3 is CASSVLNTEAFF. CDR3 nucleotide sequence: TGTGCCAGCAGCGTCTTGAACACTGAAGCTTTCTTT.